This is a list of T cell receptor beta chains from one sample in a study of T cell responses to AZD1222 COVID-19 vaccine. Libraries were prepared by immunoSEQ multiplex PCR; TCRdb keeps only in-frame clonotypes and omits some of them. The sample contains 180,000 or so clones, 92% of which appear only once. Sequenced material: peripheral blood, taken 28 days after the second AZD1222 dose. The origin of the receptors is an adult who received the AZD1222 COVID-19 vaccine. The CDR3 runs from the conserved cysteine through the conserved F or W. The D gene is left open where the match is weak. For some rows the clone size is stated as once, few or many, or as a class when expanded; others skip it.

D	V	J	size	DNA	CDR3
TRBD2	TRBV9	TRBJ2-1	-	TGTGCCAGCAGCCTCGGTAGCGGGGGGGCCTTGAATGAGCAGTTCTTC	CASSLGSGGALNEQFF
-	TRBV7-3	TRBJ2-3	-	TGTGCCAGCAGCTTAGGGCAGAGACCAGATACGCAGTATTTT	CASSLGQRPDTQYF
-	TRBV4-1	TRBJ2-7	-	TGCGCCAGCAGCCAAGGGGGCGAGGGGAGCTCCTACGAGCAGTACTTC	CASSQGGEGSSYEQYF
-	TRBV10-3	TRBJ1-3	-	TGTGCCATCAGGCCCGGGACCGAGCTTGGAAACACCATATATTTT	CAIRPGTELGNTIYF
-	TRBV4-1	TRBJ1-3	-	TGCGCCAGCAGCCGCGGGCCAGGGGCGATTGGAAACACCATATATTTT	CASSRGPGAIGNTIYF
TRBD1	TRBV19	TRBJ2-4	-	TGTGCCAGTAGTCAACCGGGACAGGGGAAAAACATTCAGTACTTC	CASSQPGQGKNIQYF
-	TRBV10-3	TRBJ1-2	-	TGTGCCATCAGAAACAGCAACGCTGGCTACACCTTC	CAIRNSNAGYTF
-	TRBV18	TRBJ2-2	few	TGTGCCAGCTCACCATTCGTCGGAACCGCGAACACCGGGGAGCTGTTTTTT	CASSPFVGTANTGELFF
-	TRBV12-3/TRBV12-4	TRBJ1-5	-	TGTGCCAGCAGTCAGGGGATCTCGGAGCCCCAGCATTTT	CASSQGISEPQHF
-	TRBV4-2	TRBJ2-3	-	TGTGCCAGCAGCCAAGAAGGGCTAGCAGGGGGGTCTTATACGCAGTATTTT	CASSQEGLAGGSYTQYF
-	TRBV29-1	TRBJ1-2	-	TGCAGCGTTGAAGATCGGTTGGGTCCGGGCTACACCTTC	CSVEDRLGPGYTF
-	TRBV7-8	TRBJ1-2	-	TGTGCCAGCAGCTTTCTGTCGATCCGCTCATATAACTATGGCTACACCTTC	CASSFLSIRSYNYGYTF
TRBD1	TRBV5-8	TRBJ1-2	-	TGTGCCAGCAGCTTGGCGGGACAGGGAAGTGGCTACACCTTC	CASSLAGQGSGYTF
-	TRBV30	TRBJ1-5	-	TGTGCCTGGAGTCGGCAGGGTGGCTATCAGCCCCAGCATTTT	CAWSRQGGYQPQHF
TRBD1	TRBV30	TRBJ1-2	-	TGTGCCTGGAGTTCCCACGGACAGGGGGCGTCTGGCTACACCTTC	CAWSSHGQGASGYTF
-	TRBV24-1	TRBJ2-2	many	TGTGCCACCAGTGATTTGGATAGGGGGGACACCGGGGAGCTGTTTTTT	CATSDLDRGDTGELFF
TRBD1	TRBV27	TRBJ1-2	-	TGTGCCAGCAGTCCCTGGACAGGAGGTGACTATGGCTACACCTTC	CASSPWTGGDYGYTF
-	TRBV5-1	TRBJ2-3	-	TGCGCCAGCAGCTCCGCGAGCGGACCTGGCACAGATACGCAGTATTTT	CASSSASGPGTDTQYF
TRBD1	TRBV2	TRBJ2-7	-	TGTGCCAGCAGGGGAAACAGGGGCCTAGCCTACGAGCAGTACTTC	CASRGNRGLAYEQYF
-	TRBV5-4	TRBJ2-4	-	TGTGCCAGCAGCTTCATATCGGGATTAGCCAAAAACATTCAGTACTTC	CASSFISGLAKNIQYF
TRBD1	TRBV28	TRBJ1-2	-	TGTGCCAGCAGTTTAGTACCCGGGACAGGGGGTGGCTACACCTTC	CASSLVPGTGGGYTF
-	TRBV6-5	TRBJ1-1	-	TGTGCCAGCAGCTTACAGGGATTCGTGACTGAAGCTTTCTTT	CASSLQGFVTEAFF
TRBD1	TRBV9	TRBJ1-6	-	TGTGCCAGCAGGGGACAGGGGGCCGGGCTTAATTCACCCCTCCACTTT	CASRGQGAGLNSPLHF
-	TRBV12-5	TRBJ2-3	-	TGTGCTAGTGCCGCCCGTGGCGGTCTCACAGATACGCAGTATTTT	CASAARGGLTDTQYF
TRBD2	TRBV13	TRBJ2-3	-	TGTGCCAGCAGCCCGAGACTAGCGAGAGGTACAGATACGCAGTATTTT	CASSPRLARGTDTQYF
-	TRBV19	TRBJ1-1	-	TGTGCCAGTAGTATTGGTAGGGGAAACACTGAAGCTTTCTTT	CASSIGRGNTEAFF
-	TRBV7-2	TRBJ1-2	-	TGTGCCAGCGGACTTACACAGGCGTTAAACTATGGCTACACCTTC	CASGLTQALNYGYTF
TRBD2	TRBV2	TRBJ2-2	once	TGTGCCAGCAGTCAGGGACTAGGGAGGACCGGGGAGCTGTTTTTT	CASSQGLGRTGELFF
-	TRBV21-1	TRBJ1-5	-	TGTGCCAGCAGCACCCTTACAGGGAAGTATCAGCCCCAGCATTTT	CASSTLTGKYQPQHF
-	TRBV24-1	TRBJ2-2	few	TGTGCCACCAGTGATCTCGGGACGAACTCGAACACCGGGGAGCTGTTTTTT	CATSDLGTNSNTGELFF
-	TRBV5-4	TRBJ1-5	-	TGTGCCAGCAGCTTGGAAGGTTTCAATCAGCCCCAGCATTTT	CASSLEGFNQPQHF
-	TRBV30	TRBJ1-6	-	TGTGCCTGGAGCTCTAGTAGGGTCCCCTATAATTCACCCCTCCACTTT	CAWSSSRVPYNSPLHF
-	TRBV6-4	TRBJ1-2	-	TGTGCCAGCAGTGACCCCCGGGGAGGGAGCTATGGCTACACCTTC	CASSDPRGGSYGYTF
-	TRBV3-1/TRBV3-2	TRBJ1-4	-	TGTGCCAGCAGCCAAGGTCCAAATAGCGGAAAACTGTTTTTT	CASSQGPNSGKLFF
TRBD1	TRBV27	TRBJ1-2	-	TGTGCCAGCAGTTTAGTGGGACAGGGGACTGGCTACACCTTC	CASSLVGQGTGYTF
-	TRBV30	TRBJ1-2	-	TGTGCCTGGAAGTTGGAGACAGATCTTAGGTTAGATCTTCTCTATGGCTACACCTTC	CAWKLETDLRLDLLYGYTF
-	TRBV6-6	TRBJ1-6	-	TGTGCCAGCAGTTCCCCGGGGGTAGGAACCCTCCACTTT	CASSSPGVGTLHF